One sample yielded the 10 T cell receptor beta chains listed below, sequenced in a study of CD8 T cells in ankylosing spondylitis. Study-wide results and caveats: A TCR beta motif made of several highly homologous variants seemed typical of ankylosing spondylitis blood.

From the 5' RACE reads, TCRdb called clonotypes with MiXCR, one entry per CDR3 protein. Of fewer than 650,000 distinct CDR3 sequences listed, roughly 13% are singletons. For these receptors, no antigen is known. The sample taken for sequencing was blood, either unsorted or a sorted T cell fraction (not recorded which). These receptor sequences come from a male donor with ankylosing spondylitis.

This clonotype was counted between two and nine times. The V and J genes are TRBV25-1 and TRBJ1-2, with D maybe TRBD1 (5 bases). V was pared by 5 bases and J by 6 bases, with 13 bases between. The CDR3 runs 13 residues. The germline V gene has CDR1 MGHDK and CDR2 SYGVNS. This chain's CDR3 is CASSWDGGHGYTF. CDR3 bases: TGTGCCAGCAGTTGGGACGGGGGACATGGCTACACCTTC.

This chain connects TRBV4-2 to TRBJ1-1, with 8 bases that match TRBD1. This CDR3 region has 14 residues. CDR1 is LGHNA and CDR2 is YNFKEQ in the germline V gene. V shed 1 base and J 5 bases; nucleotides not matched to a gene: 3. CDR3 DNA: TGTGCCAGCAGCCAAGGGGACAGGATGACTGAAGCTTTCTTT. As protein: CASSQGDRMTEAFF.

CDR3 coding DNA: TGTGCCAGCACCCTCTTGTTTACTCAGCAAGAGACCCAGTACTTC. Its protein product is CASTLLFTQQETQYF. This chain joins TRBV5-5 and TRBJ2-5; no reliable D call. Germline CDR1 and CDR2: SGHKS and YYEKEE (reference sequence). This CDR3 region has 15 residues. Trimming took off 6 bases at V and 2 bases at J, with 17 bases between the two ends. The full variable domain, in which reference TRBV5-5 and TRBJ2-5 provide the parts outside the CDR3, is DAGVTQSPTHLIKTRGQQVTLRCSPISGHKSVSWYQQVLGQGPQFIFQYYEKEERGRGNFPDRFSARQFPNYSSELNVNALLLGDSALYLCASTLLFTQQETQYFGPGTRLLVL.

This clonotype was counted a single time. The CDR3 region has the DNA TGTGCCAGCAGCTTAGAAGTAGGCAGGCAGTTGACGCAGTATTTT. This codes for CASSLEVGRQLTQYF. The chain employs TRBV11-2 and TRBJ2-3; D unclear. The CDR3 consists of 15 residues. V was pared by 0 bases and J by 9 bases, with 16 bases between. Germline V gene lookup returns CDR1 SGHAT and CDR2 FQNNGV. Together with reference TRBV11-2 and TRBJ2-3, the CDR3 gives the full variable domain: EAGVAQSPRYKIIEKRQSVAFWCNPISGHATLYWYQQILGQGPKLLIQFQNNGVVDDSQLPKDRFSAERLKGVDSTLKIQPAKLEDSAVYLCASSLEVGRQLTQYFGPGTRLTVL.

This clonotype was seen a handful of times. The chain carries TRBV5-1 and TRBJ1-2, with D perhaps TRBD1 (6 bases). Germline V lookup: CDR1 SGHRS, CDR2 YFSETQ. V dropped 2 bases and J dropped 6 bases, with 14 bases sitting between them. This CDR3 is built from 14 residues. The CDR3 spells CASSFDRISDGYTF. As DNA, the CDR3 is TGCGCCAGCAGCTTCGACAGGATCAGCGATGGCTACACCTTC.

The sample holds a few counts of this clonotype. The chain links TRBV27 to TRBJ1-6; D not certain. The CDR3 extends over 15 amino acids. CDR1 is MNHEY and CDR2 is SMNVEV in the germline V gene (reference sequence). Trimming removed 2 bases from V and 10 bases from J, with 15 bases in between. CDR3 sequence: CASSLPPSGYSPLHF. The CDR3 DNA is TGTGCCAGCAGTTTACCACCATCTGGCTACTCACCCCTCCACTTT.

This clonotype was counted only a few times. V gene TRBV19 combines with J gene TRBJ2-5; unclear D gene. CDR1 and CDR2 from the germline V gene are LNHDA and SQIVND (reference sequence). The CDR3 is 14 amino acids. Trimming removed 7 bases from V and 0 bases from J, with 12 bases in between. The CDR3 coding sequence is TGTGCCAGTACCCTTGGGGTGAACCAAGAGACCCAGTACTTC. As protein: CASTLGVNQETQYF.

At least ten counts were recorded for this clonotype. The chain carries TRBV20-1 and TRBJ1-1; D perhaps matches TRBD1 (6 bases). The length of the CDR3 is 15 residues. Germline loops: CDR1 DFQATT, CDR2 SNEGSKA (reference sequence). V lost 3 bases, J lost 4 bases, and 18 bases lay in between. CDR3: CSARPGVGAGTEAFF. The CDR3 nucleotides read TGCAGTGCTAGGCCGGGGGTGGGGGCCGGCACTGAAGCTTTCTTT.

The rearrangement joins TRBV10-3 to TRBJ1-2; TRBD1 matches at 7 bases. Germline CDR1 is ENHRY and CDR2 is SYGVKD. The length of the CDR3 is 11 residues. V was clipped by 6 bases and J by 9 bases; unmatched bases: 4. The CDR3 protein is CAISRQGSYTF. As DNA, the CDR3 is TGTGCCATCAGCCGACAGGGAAGCTACACCTTC.

The chain links TRBV12-3 or TRBV12-4 to TRBJ2-5, with D possibly being TRBD2 (7 bases). Between the trimmed V and J ends, which lost 7 bases and 5 bases, there was a span of 20 bases. The CDR3 loop spans 15 amino acids. This CDR3 is CASTHRGRAGETQYF. The CDR3 bases are TGTGCCAGCACCCATAGGGGGAGGGCCGGGGAGACCCAGTACTTC.